This T cell receptor (beta chain) was retrieved from a study of chemoradiotherapy in HPV16-positive cancers. In the case of this clone: Its matching antigen is unknown.

Study results and caveats: For HPV16-positive patients, expanding HPV-responsive T cells associated with longer recurrence-free survival. The functional HPV-specific definition rests on just a couple of HPV16-positive patients. Candidate HPV-specific clones and E7-related TCR motifs grew in tumor during treatment.

From germline, CDR1 is SGHTA and CDR2 FQGTGA. V gave up 1 base and J gave up 3 bases, with 12 bases separating them. CDR3 length equals 16 residues. Generated by immunoSEQ multiplex PCR, the TCRdb table keeps only in-frame clones and is missing some. The sample records thousands of clones, around four fifths being singletons. The gene calls are TRBV7-3 and TRBJ2-2; tentatively, D is TRBD1 (6 bases). The clonotype comes from a human donor with HPV-associated anogenital cancer. The sample consisted of tumor tissue, taken from a patient who underwent chemoradiotherapy. The CDR3 is CASSLRGDRYTGELFF. The CDR3 nucleotides read TGTGCCAGCAGCTTAAGAGGAGACAGGTACACCGGGGAGCTGTTTTTT. Full variable domain (rest looked up from reference TRBV7-3 and TRBJ2-2): GAGVSQTPSNKVTEKGKYVELRCDPISGHTALYWYRQSLGQGPEFLIYFQGTGAADDSGLPNDRFFAVRPEGSVSTLKIQRTERGDSAVYLCASSLRGDRYTGELFFGEGSRLTVL.